This entry features one T cell receptor beta chain sequence. Additional DNA sequences in this sample encode the identical CDR3. The sample originates from a study of blood T cell repertoires in COVID-19. Study details: Spain, Italy and the United States supplied samples that represented acute and convalescent COVID-19.

Enrollees, roughly 18 to 90 years old, lived in approximately 25 US areas. TCRdb's copy holds only in-frame clones and misses some; the assay was immunoSEQ multiplex PCR. This table holds around 160,000 clones, 70% to 90% found once. The V gene end was trimmed by 3 bases and the J gene end by 4 bases; junction bases not matched to a gene: 4. From germline, CDR1 is SGDLS and CDR2 YYNGEE. CDR3 length: 14 residues. V is TRBV9 and J is TRBJ2-3; 8 bases are shared with TRBD1. This clonotype originated in a man between 35 and 55 years old who had recovered from COVID-19. The sequencing input was PBMCs or T cells enriched from blood (not recorded which). CDR3 nucleotide sequence: TGTGCCAGCAGCGCCGGACAGGGCCCAGATACGCAGTATTTT. Its protein is CASSAGQGPDTQYF.